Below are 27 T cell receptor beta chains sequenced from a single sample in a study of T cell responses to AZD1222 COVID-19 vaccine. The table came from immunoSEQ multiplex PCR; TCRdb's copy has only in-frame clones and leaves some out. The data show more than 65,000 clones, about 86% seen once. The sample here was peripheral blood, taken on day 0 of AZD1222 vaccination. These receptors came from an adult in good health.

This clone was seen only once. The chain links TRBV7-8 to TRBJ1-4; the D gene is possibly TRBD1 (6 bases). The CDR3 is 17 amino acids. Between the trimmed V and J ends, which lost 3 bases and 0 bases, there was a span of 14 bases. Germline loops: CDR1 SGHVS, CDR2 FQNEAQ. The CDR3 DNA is TGTGCCAGCAGCTTTCGGGGGGCCCCCGCAACTAATGAAAAACTGTTTTTT. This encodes CASSFRGAPATNEKLFF.

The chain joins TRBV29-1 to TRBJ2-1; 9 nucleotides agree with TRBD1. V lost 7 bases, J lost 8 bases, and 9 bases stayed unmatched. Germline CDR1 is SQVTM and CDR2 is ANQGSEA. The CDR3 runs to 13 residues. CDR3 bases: TGCAGCGGGGACAGGGCTCCCTTGTATGAGCAGTTCTTC. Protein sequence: CSGDRAPLYEQFF.

The CDR3 protein is CASSIVGREETQYF. The CDR3 DNA reads as TGTGCCAGTAGTATAGTGGGCAGGGAAGAGACCCAGTACTTC. The chain combines TRBV19 with TRBJ2-5; a possible D gene is TRBD1 (5 bases). Trimming shortened V by 1 base and J by 3 bases, and 9 bases separated the two germline ends. From germline, CDR1 is LNHDA and CDR2 SQIVND (reference sequence). The CDR3 extends over 14 amino acids.

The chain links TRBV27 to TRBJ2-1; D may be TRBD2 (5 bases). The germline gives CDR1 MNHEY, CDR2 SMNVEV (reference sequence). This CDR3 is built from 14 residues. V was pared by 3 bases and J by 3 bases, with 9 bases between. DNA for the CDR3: TGTGCCAGCAGTTTGAGCGGCTTCTACAATGAGCAGTTCTTC. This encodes CASSLSGFYNEQFF.

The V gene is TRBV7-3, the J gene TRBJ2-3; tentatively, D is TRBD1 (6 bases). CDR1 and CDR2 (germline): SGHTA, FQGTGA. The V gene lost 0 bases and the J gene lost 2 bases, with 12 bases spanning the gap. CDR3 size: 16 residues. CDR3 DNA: TGTGCCAGCAGCTTAACGCCAGGGGCTCCCACAGATACGCAGTATTTT. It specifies CASSLTPGAPTDTQYF.

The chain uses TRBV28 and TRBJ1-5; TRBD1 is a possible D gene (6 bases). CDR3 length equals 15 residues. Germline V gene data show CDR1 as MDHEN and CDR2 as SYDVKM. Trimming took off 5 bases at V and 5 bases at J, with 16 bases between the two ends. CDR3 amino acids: CASSPNGGGDQPQHF. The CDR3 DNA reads TGTGCCAGCAGTCCAAACGGGGGCGGAGATCAGCCCCAGCATTTT.

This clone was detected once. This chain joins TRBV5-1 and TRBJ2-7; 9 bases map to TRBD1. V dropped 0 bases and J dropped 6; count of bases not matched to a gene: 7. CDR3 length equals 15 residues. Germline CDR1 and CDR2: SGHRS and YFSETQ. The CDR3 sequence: CASSLGGTGISEQYF. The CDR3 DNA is TGCGCCAGCAGCTTGGGAGGGACAGGGATCTCCGAGCAGTACTTC.

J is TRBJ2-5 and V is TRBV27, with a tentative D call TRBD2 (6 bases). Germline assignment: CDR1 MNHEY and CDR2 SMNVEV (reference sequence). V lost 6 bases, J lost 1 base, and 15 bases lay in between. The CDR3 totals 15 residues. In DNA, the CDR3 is TGTGCCAGCAGCGGTAACGCGGGACGCCAAGAGACCCAGTACTTC. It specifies CASSGNAGRQETQYF.

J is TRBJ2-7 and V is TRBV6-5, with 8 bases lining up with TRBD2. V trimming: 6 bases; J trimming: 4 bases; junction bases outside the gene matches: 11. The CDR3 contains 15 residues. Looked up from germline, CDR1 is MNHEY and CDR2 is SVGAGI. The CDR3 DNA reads TGTGCCAGCAGCCCCGAAGGGGGGACTAGATACGAGCAGTACTTC. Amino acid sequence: CASSPEGGTRYEQYF.

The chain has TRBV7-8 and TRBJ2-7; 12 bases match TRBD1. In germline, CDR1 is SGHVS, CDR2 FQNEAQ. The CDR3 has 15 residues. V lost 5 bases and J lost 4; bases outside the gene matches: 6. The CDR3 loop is CASSLGQGARYEQYF. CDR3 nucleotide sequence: TGTGCCAGCAGCCTGGGACAGGGGGCGCGGTACGAGCAGTACTTC.

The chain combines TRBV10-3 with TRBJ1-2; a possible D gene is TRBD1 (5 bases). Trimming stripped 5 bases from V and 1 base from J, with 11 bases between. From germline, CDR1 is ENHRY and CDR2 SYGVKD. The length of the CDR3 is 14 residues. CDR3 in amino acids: CAISTGPLNYGYTF. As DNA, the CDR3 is TGTGCCATCAGTACGGGACCGCTTAACTATGGCTACACCTTC.

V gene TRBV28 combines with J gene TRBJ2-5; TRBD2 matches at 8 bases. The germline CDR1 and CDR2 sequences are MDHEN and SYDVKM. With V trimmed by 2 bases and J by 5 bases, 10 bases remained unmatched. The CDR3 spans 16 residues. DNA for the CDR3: TGTGCCAGCAGTTTAGGCCGGGGGGGCCTCGGGGAGACCCAGTACTTC. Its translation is CASSLGRGGLGETQYF.

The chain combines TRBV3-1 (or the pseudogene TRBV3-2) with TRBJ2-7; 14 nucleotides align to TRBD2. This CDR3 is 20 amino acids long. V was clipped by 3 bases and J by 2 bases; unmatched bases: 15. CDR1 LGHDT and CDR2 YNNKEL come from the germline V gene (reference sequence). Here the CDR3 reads CASSQGLAGEGRWAAYEQYF. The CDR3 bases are TGTGCCAGCAGCCAGGGACTAGCGGGAGAGGGGCGATGGGCCGCCTACGAGCAGTACTTC.

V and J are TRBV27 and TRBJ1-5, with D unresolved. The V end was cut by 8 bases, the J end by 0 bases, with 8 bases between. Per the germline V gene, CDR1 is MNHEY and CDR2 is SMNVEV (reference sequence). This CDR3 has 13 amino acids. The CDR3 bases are TGTGCCAGCGGAATATATAGCAATCAGCCCCAGCATTTT. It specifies CASGIYSNQPQHF.

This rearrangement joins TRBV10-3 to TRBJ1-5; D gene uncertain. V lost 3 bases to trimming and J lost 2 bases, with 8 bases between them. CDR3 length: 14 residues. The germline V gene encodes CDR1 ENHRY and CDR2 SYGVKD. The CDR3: CAISDPGGNQPQHF. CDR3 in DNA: TGTGCCATCAGTGATCCGGGAGGCAATCAGCCCCAGCATTTT.

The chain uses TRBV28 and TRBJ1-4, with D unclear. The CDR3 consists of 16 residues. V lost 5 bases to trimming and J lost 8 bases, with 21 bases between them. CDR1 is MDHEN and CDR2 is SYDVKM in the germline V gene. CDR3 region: CASSKPYSSILEKLFF. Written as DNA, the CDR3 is TGTGCCAGCAGTAAACCCTACAGTTCTATTCTGGAAAAACTGTTTTTT.

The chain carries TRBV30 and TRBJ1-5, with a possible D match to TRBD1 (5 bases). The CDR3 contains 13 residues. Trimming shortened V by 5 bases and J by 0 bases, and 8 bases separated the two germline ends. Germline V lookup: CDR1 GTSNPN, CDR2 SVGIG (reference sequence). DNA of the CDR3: TGTGCCTGGGCTGACAGTAGCAATCAGCCCCAGCATTTT. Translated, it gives CAWADSSNQPQHF.

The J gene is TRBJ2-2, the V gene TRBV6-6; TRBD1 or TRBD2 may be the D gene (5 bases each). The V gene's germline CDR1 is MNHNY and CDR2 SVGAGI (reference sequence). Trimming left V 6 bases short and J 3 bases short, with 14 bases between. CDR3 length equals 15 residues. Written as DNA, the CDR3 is TGTGCCAGCAGAACAGCTTGGGGGTACACCGGGGAGCTGTTTTTT. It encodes CASRTAWGYTGELFF.

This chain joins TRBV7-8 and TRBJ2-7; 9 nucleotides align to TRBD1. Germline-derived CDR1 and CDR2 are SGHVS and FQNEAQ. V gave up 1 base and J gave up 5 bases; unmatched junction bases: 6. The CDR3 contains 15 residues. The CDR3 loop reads CASSLVGTGWHEQYF. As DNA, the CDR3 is TGTGCCAGCAGCTTAGTGGGGACAGGGTGGCACGAGCAGTACTTC.

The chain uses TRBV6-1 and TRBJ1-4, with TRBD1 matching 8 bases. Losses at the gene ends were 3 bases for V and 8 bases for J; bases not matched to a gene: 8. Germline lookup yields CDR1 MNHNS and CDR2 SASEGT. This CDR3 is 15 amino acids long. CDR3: CASSEDRAQPEKLFF. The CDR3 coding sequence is TGTGCCAGCAGTGAGGACAGGGCTCAGCCAGAAAAACTGTTTTTT.

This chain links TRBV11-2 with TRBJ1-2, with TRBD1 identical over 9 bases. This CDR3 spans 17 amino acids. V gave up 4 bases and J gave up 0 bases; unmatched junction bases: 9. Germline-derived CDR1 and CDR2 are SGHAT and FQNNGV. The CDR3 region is CASSSLRDRATNYGYTF. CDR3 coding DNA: TGTGCCAGCAGCTCCCTCCGGGACAGGGCTACTAACTATGGCTACACCTTC.

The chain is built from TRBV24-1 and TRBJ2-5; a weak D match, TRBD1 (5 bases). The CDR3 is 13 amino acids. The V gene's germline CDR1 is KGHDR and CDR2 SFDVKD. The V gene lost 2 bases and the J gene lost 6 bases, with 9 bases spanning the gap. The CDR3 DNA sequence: TGTGCCACCAGTGATTACCAGGGAAAGACCCAGTACTTC. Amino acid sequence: CATSDYQGKTQYF.

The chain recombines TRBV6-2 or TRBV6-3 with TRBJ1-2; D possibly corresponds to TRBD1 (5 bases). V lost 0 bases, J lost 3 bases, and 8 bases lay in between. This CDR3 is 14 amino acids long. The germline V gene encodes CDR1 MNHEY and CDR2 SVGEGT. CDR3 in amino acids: CASSYSMTDYGYTF. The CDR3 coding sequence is TGTGCCAGCAGTTACTCGATGACAGACTATGGCTACACCTTC.

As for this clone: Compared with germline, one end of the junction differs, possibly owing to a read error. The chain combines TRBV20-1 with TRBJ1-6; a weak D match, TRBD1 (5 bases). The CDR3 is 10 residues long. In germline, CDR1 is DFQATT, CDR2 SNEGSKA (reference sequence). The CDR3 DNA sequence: TGCAGTGCTGGGGACGGACCCTTCCACTTT. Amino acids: CSAGDGPFHF.

CDR3 nucleotides: TGTGCCAGCAGAACCGGGACAACTAACTATGGCTACACCTTC. Protein: CASRTGTTNYGYTF. The chain has TRBV28 and TRBJ1-2, with a possible D match to TRBD1 (6 bases). The CDR3 spans 14 residues. The V end was cut by 6 bases, the J end by 0 bases, with 11 bases between. Germline V gene sequence: CDR1 MDHEN, CDR2 SYDVKM.

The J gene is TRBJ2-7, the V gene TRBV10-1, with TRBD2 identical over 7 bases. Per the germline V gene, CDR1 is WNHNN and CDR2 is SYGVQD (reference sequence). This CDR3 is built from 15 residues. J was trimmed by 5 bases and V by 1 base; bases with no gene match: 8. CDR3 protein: CASSEYERGSDEQYF. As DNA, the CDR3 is TGCGCCAGCAGTGAGTATGAGCGGGGAAGTGACGAGCAGTACTTC.

As DNA, the CDR3 is TGTGCCAGCTCACCCCCCCTGAGGGGGGGGGTGGGCGAGCAGTACTTC. Translation: CASSPPLRGGVGEQYF. The rearrangement uses TRBV18 and TRBJ2-7, with D possibly matching TRBD2 (7 bases). The CDR3 is made up of 16 amino acids. V was shortened by 3 bases and J by 6 bases, with 21 bases between the two germline ends. In germline, CDR1 is KGHSH, CDR2 LQKENI.